Below are 32 T cell receptor beta chains sequenced from a single sample in a study of cytotoxic CD8 clonotypes in ibrutinib-treated CLL. Data came from immunoSEQ multiplex PCR; TCRdb stores just in-frame clones and leaves some out. The table has around 140,000 clones, approximately 80% seen once. The specimen was PBMCs, collected after 24 months of ibrutinib treatment. Source of these receptors: a human donor with chronic lymphocytic leukemia.

The V call is TRBV7-8, the J call TRBJ1-2, with TRBD1 as a possible D gene (5 bases). Trimming removed 4 bases from V and 7 bases from J, with 7 bases in between. The germline gives CDR1 SGHVS, CDR2 FQNEAQ. The CDR3 length is 11 residues. In nucleotides, the CDR3 is TGTGCCAGCAGCTGGGGCCGTGGCTACACCTTC. It is translated as CASSWGRGYTF.

The gene calls are TRBV5-6 and TRBJ2-3; D gene ambiguous. In germline, CDR1 is SGHDT, CDR2 YYEEEE. V was cut by 1 base and J by 2 bases, with 11 bases left in between. The CDR3 has 15 amino acids. In DNA form, the CDR3 reads TGTGCCAGCAGCTTGCCCCTGGCTTACACAGATACGCAGTATTTT. This codes for CASSLPLAYTDTQYF.

This clone has only one observation. The chain links TRBV9 to TRBJ2-3; TRBD2 is a possible D gene (5 bases). Germline V CDR1 and CDR2: SGDLS, YYNGEE. V dropped 0 bases and J dropped 4 bases, with 12 bases sitting between them. The CDR3 extends over 15 amino acids. CDR3 in amino acids: CASSVAPGSADTQYF. The CDR3 DNA sequence: TGTGCCAGCAGCGTAGCTCCGGGGTCTGCAGATACGCAGTATTTT.

This clone is medium-sized by share. The chain recombines TRBV19 with TRBJ1-5; the D gene is possibly TRBD1 (5 bases). The V gene lost 7 bases and the J gene lost 9 bases, with 16 bases spanning the gap. This CDR3 contains 13 residues. CDR1 is LNHDA and CDR2 is SQIVND in the germline V gene (reference sequence). The CDR3 DNA follows: TGTGCCAGTACGACCGGGCCGGGGGTGCCCCAGCATTTT. Translated, it gives CASTTGPGVPQHF.

This CDR3 reads CASSLSGGNTEAFF. CDR3 sequence (DNA): TGTGCCAGCAGCTTAAGTGGCGGGAACACTGAAGCTTTCTTT. The chain employs TRBV7-3 and TRBJ1-1; D unclear. Per the germline V gene, CDR1 is SGHTA and CDR2 is FQGTGA. Deletions cut 1 base from V and 1 base from J, with 7 bases between. The CDR3 is 14 residues long.

This clone has more than one count but fewer than ten. The CDR3 loop reads CASSFSGRDYEQYF. The CDR3 DNA sequence: TGTGCCAGCAGCTTCAGCGGCAGGGACTACGAGCAGTACTTC. The V gene is TRBV11-2, the J gene TRBJ2-7; tentatively, D is TRBD1 or TRBD2 (5 bases each). V gave up 3 bases and J gave up 3 bases, with 12 bases separating them. CDR1 and CDR2 (germline): SGHAT, FQNNGV. The CDR3 sequence is 14 residues long.

V and J are TRBV6-5 and TRBJ2-7; 11 positions match TRBD2. With 6 bases clipped from V and 1 base from J, the junction kept 5 bases outside the gene matches. This CDR3 has 15 residues. The germline gives CDR1 MNHEY, CDR2 SVGAGI. DNA of the CDR3: TGTGCCAGCAGCTCAACTAGCGGGAGTTCCTACGAGCAGTACTTC. Residues: CASSSTSGSSYEQYF.

This chain links TRBV15 with TRBJ2-7, with TRBD1 matching 9 bases. CDR1 LNHNV and CDR2 YYDKDF come from the germline V gene (reference sequence). The CDR3 totals 15 residues. J lost 5 bases, V lost 4 bases, and 9 bases had no gene match. Here the CDR3 DNA reads TGTGCCACCAGCACCAGGGACAGGGCAAAAGACGAGCAGTACTTC. It translates to CATSTRDRAKDEQYF.

V is TRBV2 and J is TRBJ2-5, with a possible D match to TRBD2 (6 bases). The V end lost 6 bases, the J end lost 6 bases, and 14 bases lay between the germline ends. Germline V gene lookup returns CDR1 SNHLY and CDR2 FYNNEI. The length of the CDR3 is 13 residues. The CDR3 loop reads CASRAGAGQTQYF. CDR3 DNA: TGTGCCAGCAGGGCCGGGGCGGGACAGACCCAGTACTTC.

This clone was counted only a few times. This sequence joins TRBV10-3 and TRBJ2-2, with 7 bases matching TRBD2. The V gene's germline CDR1 is ENHRY and CDR2 SYGVKD. The CDR3 is 14 residues long. Unmatched junction bases numbered 9, after V lost 10 bases and J lost 4 bases. The CDR3 sequence: CATKAGPGTGELFF. CDR3 sequence (DNA): TGTGCCACCAAAGCGGGGCCGGGCACCGGGGAGCTGTTTTTT.

The V gene is TRBV7-9, the J gene TRBJ1-5, with a weak D call TRBD1 (5 bases). The V gene lost 5 bases and the J gene lost 1 base, with 12 bases spanning the gap. Germline CDR1 SEHNR, CDR2 FQNEAQ (reference sequence). This CDR3 contains 15 residues. CDR3 residues: CASSPGLGSNQPQHF. The CDR3 bases are TGTGCCAGCAGCCCAGGGTTGGGAAGCAATCAGCCCCAGCATTTT.

V usage is TRBV5-1 and J usage is TRBJ1-2; TRBD1 is a possible D gene (5 bases). This CDR3 has 14 amino acids. Trimming shortened V by 2 bases and J by 9 bases, and 17 bases separated the two germline ends. CDR1 and CDR2 from the germline V gene are SGHRS and YFSETQ. The CDR3 spells CASSFTGPKRSYTF. In DNA, the CDR3 is TGCGCCAGCAGCTTCACAGGACCGAAGAGGAGCTACACCTTC.

The CDR3 is CASSVQGAENTEAFF. Written as DNA, the CDR3 is TGTGCCAGCAGTGTACAGGGGGCTGAGAACACTGAAGCTTTCTTT. The V gene is TRBV2, the J gene TRBJ1-1; 9 bases match TRBD1. The CDR3 runs to 15 residues. Trimming at V came to 4 bases and at J to 1 base, leaving 4 bases not matched to a gene. Germline loops: CDR1 SNHLY, CDR2 FYNNEI. The full variable domain, its missing parts supplied by reference TRBV2 and TRBJ1-1, is EPEVTQTPSHQVTQMGQEVILRCVPISNHLYFYWYRQILGQKVEFLVSFYNNEISEKSEIFDDQFSVERPDGSNFTLKIRSTKLEDSAMYFCASSVQGAENTEAFFGQGTRLTVV.

V and J are TRBV13 and TRBJ2-7; 7 bases are a match to TRBD2. Per the germline V gene, CDR1 is PRHDT and CDR2 is FYEKMQ (reference sequence). CDR3 length: 16 residues. After removal of 4 bases from V and 6 bases from J, the junction contained 15 bases not matched to a gene. The CDR3 protein is CASSSAGTTPGIEQYF. DNA for the CDR3: TGTGCCAGCAGCTCCGCCGGGACTACTCCCGGGATCGAGCAGTACTTC. Full variable domain (missing parts from reference TRBV13 and TRBJ2-7): AAGVIQSPRHLIKEKRETATLKCYPIPRHDTVYWYQQGPGQDPQFLISFYEKMQSDKGSIPDRFSAQQFSDYHSELNMSSLELGDSALYFCASSSAGTTPGIEQYFGPGTRLTVT.

The chain couples TRBV28 to TRBJ2-6, with 11 bases matching TRBD1. The germline V gene has CDR1 MDHEN and CDR2 SYDVKM. The CDR3 is made up of 20 amino acids. Unmatched junction bases numbered 12, after V lost 5 bases and J lost 0 bases. The CDR3, as DNA: TGTGCCAGCAGTCCCCGATCAGGGACAGGGGGATCCTCTGGGGCCAACGTCCTGACTTTC. Amino acid sequence: CASSPRSGTGGSSGANVLTF. Variable domain in full (rest from reference TRBV28 and TRBJ2-6): DVKVTQSSRYLVKRTGEKVFLECVQDMDHENMFWYRQDPGLGLRLIYFSYDVKMKEKGDIPEGYSVSREKKERFSLILESASTNQTSMYLCASSPRSGTGGSSGANVLTFGAGSRLTVL.

This chain links TRBV18 with TRBJ2-2; 7 bases fit TRBD2. CDR1 KGHSH and CDR2 LQKENI come from the germline V gene. The CDR3 contains 14 residues. V shed 3 bases and J 6 bases; nucleotides not matched to a gene: 4. This chain's CDR3 is CASSPLGGAGELFF. In DNA form, the CDR3 reads TGTGCCAGCTCACCCCTGGGAGGGGCCGGGGAGCTGTTTTTT.

V is TRBV19 and J is TRBJ2-5, with D possibly TRBD2 on 6 matching bases. Germline CDR1 is LNHDA and CDR2 is SQIVND (reference sequence). The length of the CDR3 is 13 residues. Trimming cost V 7 bases and J 5 bases, with 14 bases left between them. The CDR3 coding sequence is TGTGCCAGTACCCCGGGGGTAGGCGAGACCCAGTACTTC. Translating it yields CASTPGVGETQYF.

The V call is TRBV15, the J call TRBJ2-7; 13 bases agree with TRBD2. From germline, CDR1 is LNHNV and CDR2 YYDKDF (reference sequence). This CDR3 region has 16 residues. With V trimmed by 3 bases and J by 2 bases, 4 bases remained unmatched. The CDR3, as DNA: TGTGCCACCAGCAGGGGAGGACTAGCGGGAGCCTACGAGCAGTACTTC. Its translation: CATSRGGLAGAYEQYF.

The genes are TRBV6-6 and TRBJ1-2, with TRBD1 as a possible D gene (5 bases). The ends were cut back, 4 bases at V and 6 bases at J, with 12 bases in the middle. The CDR3 sequence is 13 residues long. Germline V gene lookup returns CDR1 MNHNY and CDR2 SVGAGI (reference sequence). CDR3 bases: TGTGCCAGCAGTTCCCCACCGGGGGATGGCTACACCTTC. Translating gives CASSSPPGDGYTF.

The V gene is TRBV11-2, the J gene TRBJ1-2, with unresolved D. The CDR3 length is 15 residues. The germline V gene has CDR1 SGHAT and CDR2 FQNNGV. Trimming took 5 bases from V and 2 from J, leaving 15 bases between them. CDR3 amino acids: CASSPGRQANYGYTF. The CDR3 DNA follows: TGTGCCAGCAGCCCCGGACGCCAGGCCAACTATGGCTACACCTTC.

This chain joins TRBV28 and TRBJ1-4; D remains unclear. Per germline, CDR1 MDHEN and CDR2 SYDVKM. V was trimmed by 8 bases and J by 6 bases, leaving 10 bases between them. The CDR3 sequence is 12 residues long. The CDR3 protein is CASGVGYEKLFF. The CDR3 DNA reads as TGTGCCAGCGGGGTCGGGTATGAAAAACTGTTTTTT. The whole variable domain, filled in from reference TRBV28 and TRBJ1-4, reads DVKVTQSSRYLVKRTGEKVFLECVQDMDHENMFWYRQDPGLGLRLIYFSYDVKMKEKGDIPEGYSVSREKKERFSLILESASTNQTSMYLCASGVGYEKLFFGSGTQLSVL.

The CDR3: CASSRLATGTPSNTGELFF. The CDR3 DNA follows: TGTGCCAGCAGCCGCCTGGCGACCGGGACTCCTTCGAACACCGGGGAGCTGTTTTTT. This chain connects TRBV11-2 to TRBJ2-2; a possible D gene is TRBD2 (6 bases). Germline V gene lookup returns CDR1 SGHAT and CDR2 FQNNGV. The ends were cut back, 5 bases at V and 0 bases at J, with 22 bases in the middle. The CDR3 covers 19 residues.

This chain connects TRBV5-1 to TRBJ2-7; D may be TRBD2 (8 bases). The CDR3 sequence is 14 residues long. V lost 4 bases to trimming and J lost 6 bases, with 17 bases between them. Germline loops: CDR1 SGHRS, CDR2 YFSETQ. In nucleotides, the CDR3 is TGCGCCAGCAGCCCCGGACAGGCGGGGGGCGAGCAGTACTTC. This codes for CASSPGQAGGEQYF.

This clone showed up just a few times. The chain joins TRBV2 to TRBJ2-7; D possibly corresponds to TRBD1 (5 bases). Germline V lookup: CDR1 SNHLY, CDR2 FYNNEI. V was clipped by 8 bases and J by 12 bases, with 14 bases between them. The CDR3 runs 10 residues. CDR3 region: CASWGSERYF. CDR3 nucleotides: TGTGCCAGCTGGGGCTCTGAACGGTACTTC.

This clone was counted a few times. Other DNA sequences within the sample encode an identical CDR3. The chain employs TRBV7-9 and TRBJ1-6; D remains ambiguous. Between the trimmed V and J ends, which lost 0 bases and 7 bases, there was a span of 7 bases. From germline, CDR1 is SEHNR and CDR2 FQNEAQ (reference sequence). CDR3 size: 14 residues. CDR3 loop: CASSLAVGNSPLHF. Written as DNA, the CDR3 is TGTGCCAGCAGCTTAGCGGTCGGGAATTCACCCCTCCACTTT.

The chain links TRBV11-3 to TRBJ2-7; D remains ambiguous. V was cut by 1 base and J by 1 base, with 8 bases left in between. The CDR3 sequence is 14 residues long. Germline values: CDR1 SGHNT, CDR2 YENEEA. In nucleotides, the CDR3 is TGTGCCAGCAGCTTAGCCCCCGGGTCCTACGAGCAGTACTTC. It specifies CASSLAPGSYEQYF.

V and J are TRBV5-1 and TRBJ2-1; D is undetermined. From germline, CDR1 is SGHRS and CDR2 YFSETQ. This CDR3 has 13 amino acids. V lost 3 bases and J 9 bases, leaving 13 bases between the germline ends. Here the CDR3 DNA reads TGCGCCAGCAGCTCGTTTGGGGAAGGTGAGCAGTTCTTC. Its translation: CASSSFGEGEQFF.

This clone occurred a few times. The V and J genes are TRBV14 and TRBJ1-2; TRBD1 matches at 8 bases. The CDR3 is 16 amino acids. V lost 1 base, J lost 4 bases, and 8 bases stayed unmatched. Germline lookup yields CDR1 SGHDN and CDR2 FVKESK. The CDR3 nucleotides read TGTGCCAGCAGCCAAGTCCCGACAGGGGCCGTCTATGGCTACACCTTC. Its protein is CASSQVPTGAVYGYTF.

This clone was recorded only once. The sample holds other DNA sequences that translate to the same CDR3. The CDR3 reads CSVGRTSGGNEQFF. The CDR3 DNA reads as TGCAGCGTTGGGCGGACTAGCGGGGGCAATGAGCAGTTCTTC. J is TRBJ2-1 and V is TRBV29-1; TRBD2 agrees at 13 bases. The CDR3 has 14 residues. The germline CDR1 and CDR2 sequences are SQVTM and ANQGSEA. J gave up 6 bases and V 4 bases, and 3 bases lay outside the gene matches.

The CDR3 spells CATGRDSYEQYF. Written as DNA, the CDR3 is TGTGCCACCGGGAGGGACTCCTACGAGCAGTACTTC. This sequence joins TRBV7-9 and TRBJ2-7; 8 bases align to TRBD2. The V gene end was trimmed by 10 bases and the J gene end by 0 bases; junction bases not matched to a gene: 2. Germline assignment: CDR1 SEHNR and CDR2 FQNEAQ (reference sequence). This CDR3 is built from 12 residues.

CDR3 amino acids: CASSFGLAGNEQFF. The CDR3 coding sequence is TGTGCCAGCAGCTTTGGTCTAGCGGGCAATGAGCAGTTCTTC. The chain is built from TRBV11-2 and TRBJ2-1, with TRBD2 identical over 8 bases. Germline V gene lookup returns CDR1 SGHAT and CDR2 FQNNGV. After removal of 3 bases from V and 6 bases from J, the junction contained 4 bases not matched to a gene. The CDR3 is 14 residues long.

This clone appeared a few times. The chain links TRBV19 to TRBJ1-1, with D tentatively TRBD1 (5 bases). Per germline, CDR1 LNHDA and CDR2 SQIVND (reference sequence). The germline V and J ends were trimmed by 3 bases and 1 base, with 12 bases remaining between them. The CDR3 is 15 residues long. In nucleotides, the CDR3 is TGTGCCAGTAGTATCCCCGGGGCGGGGAACACTGAAGCTTTCTTT. Protein sequence: CASSIPGAGNTEAFF.